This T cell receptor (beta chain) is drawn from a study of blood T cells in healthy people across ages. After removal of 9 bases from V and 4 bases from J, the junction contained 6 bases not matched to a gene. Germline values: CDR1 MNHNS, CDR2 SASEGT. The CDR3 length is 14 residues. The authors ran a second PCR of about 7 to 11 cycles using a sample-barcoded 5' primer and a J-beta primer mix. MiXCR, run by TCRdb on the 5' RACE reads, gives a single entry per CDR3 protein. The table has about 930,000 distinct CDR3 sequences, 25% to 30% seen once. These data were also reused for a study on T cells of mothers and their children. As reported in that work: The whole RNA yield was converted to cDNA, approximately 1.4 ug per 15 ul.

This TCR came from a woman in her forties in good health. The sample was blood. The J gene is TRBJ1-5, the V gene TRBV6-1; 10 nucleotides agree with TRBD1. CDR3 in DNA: TGTGCCAGTGGACAGGGGGGGACTAATCAGCCCCAGCATTTT. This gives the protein CASGQGGTNQPQHF.